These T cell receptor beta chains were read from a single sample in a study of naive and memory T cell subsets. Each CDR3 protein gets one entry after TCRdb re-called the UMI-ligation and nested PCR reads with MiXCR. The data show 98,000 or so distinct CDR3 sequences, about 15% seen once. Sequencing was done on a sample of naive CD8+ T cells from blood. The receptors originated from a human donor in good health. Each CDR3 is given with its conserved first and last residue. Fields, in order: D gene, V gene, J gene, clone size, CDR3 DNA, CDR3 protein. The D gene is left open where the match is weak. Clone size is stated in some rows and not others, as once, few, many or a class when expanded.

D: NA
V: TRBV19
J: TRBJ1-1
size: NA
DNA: TGTGCCAGTAGTATCACAGGGAGTGAAGCTTTCTTT
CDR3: CASSITGSEAFF

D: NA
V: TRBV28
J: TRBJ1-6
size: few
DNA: TGTGCCAGCACCTGGCAGGGACCCAATTCACCCCTCCACTTT
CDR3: CASTWQGPNSPLHF

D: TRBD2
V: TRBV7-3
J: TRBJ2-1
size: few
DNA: TGTGCCAGCAGCAACGGACTAGCTCTAACCTACAATGAGCAGTTCTTC
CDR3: CASSNGLALTYNEQFF

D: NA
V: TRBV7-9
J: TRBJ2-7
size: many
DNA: TGTGCCAGCAGCTTTGGTCTGGCGGGCCCATACGAGCAGTACTTC
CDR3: CASSFGLAGPYEQYF

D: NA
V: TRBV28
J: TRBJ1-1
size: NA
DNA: TGTGCCAGCACCATCAATGGGGTACTGAACACTGAAGCTTTCTTT
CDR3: CASTINGVLNTEAFF

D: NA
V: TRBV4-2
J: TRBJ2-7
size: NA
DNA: TGTGCCAGCAGCCAAGAGGAACAGGCTTCCTACGAGCAGTACTTC
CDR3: CASSQEEQASYEQYF

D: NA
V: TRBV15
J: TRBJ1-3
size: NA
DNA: TGTGCCACCAGCAGTTTGGGGTCTCTGAGACCTGGGAACACCATATATTTT
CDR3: CATSSLGSLRPGNTIYF

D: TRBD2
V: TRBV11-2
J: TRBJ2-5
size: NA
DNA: TGTGCCAGCAGCCCAGCTAGCGGGGGGGCCGGAGAGACCCAGTACTTC
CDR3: CASSPASGGAGETQYF

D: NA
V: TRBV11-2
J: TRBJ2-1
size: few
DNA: TGTGCCAGCAGTATGACGCGGGACAATGAGCAGTTCTTC
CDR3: CASSMTRDNEQFF

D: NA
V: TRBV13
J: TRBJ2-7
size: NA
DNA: TGTGCCAGCGGTTACGACAGGAGAACCTACGAGCAGTACTTC
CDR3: CASGYDRRTYEQYF

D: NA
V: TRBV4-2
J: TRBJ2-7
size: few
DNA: TGTGCCAGCAGCCAACCTCAGGGGAGCTCCTACGAGCAGTACTTC
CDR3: CASSQPQGSSYEQYF